Below are 28 T cell receptor beta chains sequenced from a single sample in a study of graft-versus-host responses after intestinal transplantation (dated by TCRdb to the early 2020s). Reading the label with the study, this specimen's time point is: cells obtained before transplantation from donor or recipient. In mixed lymphocyte reactions, around 200,000 CFSE-labeled pre-transplant responders were plated with around 200,000 irradiated violet-dye-labeled stimulators and cultured for less than 7 days. Library preparation was by the immunoSEQ multiplex PCR assay. The immuneACCESS repertoire file appears here via TCRdb, limited to in-frame rearrangements. These files lack a portion of the clones; in checked studies, under half of the deficit traces to unresolved V genes, and the cause of the others is not known. The sample yields approximately 9,900 clones; roughly 30% were counted once. The top ten constitute roughly 3% of the sample.

The sequenced sample was alloreactive CD8+ T cells from a mixed lymphocyte reaction culture, obtained before transplantation. This sample's cell subset or site label indicates: CFSE-low proliferating T cells sorted from approximately six-day pre-transplant mixed lymphocyte reaction (GvH or HvG direction). The receptors stem from a human patient who was an organ donor for intestinal transplantation.

The chain has TRBV7-9 and TRBJ1-3; TRBD1 agrees at 9 bases. The ends lost 6 bases at V and 14 bases at J; junction bases unmatched: 5. This CDR3 comprises 11 residues. The germline V gene encodes CDR1 SEHNR and CDR2 FQNEAQ (reference sequence). CDR3 region: CASRGDRELYF. The CDR3 coding sequence is TGTGCCAGCAGGGGGGACAGGGAGCTATATTTT. Drawing the rest from reference TRBV7-9 and TRBJ1-3, the complete variable domain is DTGVSQNPRHKITKRGQNVTFRCDPISEHNRLYWYRQTLGQGPEFLTYFQNEAQLEKSRLLSDRFSAERPKGSFSTLEIQRTEQGDSAMYLCASRGDRELYFGEGSWLTVV.

This clone rates as medium-sized. This chain links TRBV19 with TRBJ1-2, with D maybe TRBD1 (5 bases). Germline-derived CDR1 and CDR2 are LNHDA and SQIVND (reference sequence). V dropped 3 bases and J dropped 7 bases, with 18 bases sitting between them. This CDR3 region has 15 residues. The CDR3 sequence is CASSIFQGSLSGYTF. DNA of the CDR3: TGTGCCAGTAGTATCTTCCAGGGATCCCTCTCTGGCTACACCTTC.

This clone was counted a few times. Written as DNA, the CDR3 is TGCAGCGTTGTGGGACTGGCGGCATACGAGCAGTACTTC. It is translated as CSVVGLAAYEQYF. The gene calls are TRBV29-1 and TRBJ2-7, with D possibly TRBD2 on 6 matching bases. The CDR3 is made up of 13 amino acids. CDR1 is SQVTM, CDR2 ANQGSEA, per germline. With 4 bases removed from V and 4 bases from J, the gap between germline ends came to 14 bases.

The chain joins TRBV10-3 to TRBJ2-3; D ambiguous. Germline V gene sequence: CDR1 ENHRY, CDR2 SYGVKD. The V end lost 0 bases, the J end lost 6 bases, and 4 bases lay between the germline ends. The CDR3 extends over 12 amino acids. CDR3 sequence: CAISESSDTQYF. The CDR3 DNA follows: TGTGCCATCAGTGAGTCGAGCGATACGCAGTATTTT.

This clone is deemed medium-sized. The chain links TRBV4-3 to TRBJ1-1; D might be TRBD1 (6 bases). V gave up 4 bases and J gave up 3 bases, with 12 bases separating them. The germline CDR1 and CDR2 sequences are LGHNA and YSLEER. The CDR3 runs 14 residues. This CDR3 reads CASSLYEGDTEAFF. The CDR3 DNA reads as TGCGCCAGCAGCCTTTACGAGGGGGACACTGAAGCTTTCTTT.

This clone was picked up one time. The chain employs TRBV5-1 and TRBJ2-7; D might be TRBD1 (6 bases). CDR1 and CDR2 (germline): SGHRS, YFSETQ. CDR3 length: 16 amino acids. The ends were cut back, 0 bases at V and 5 bases at J, with 18 bases in the middle. DNA for the CDR3: TGCGCCAGCAGCTTGGTAGGAGAGGGACACTTAGACGAGCAGTACTTC. Translated: CASSLVGEGHLDEQYF.

The table lists this clone with a count of one. The CDR3 loop is CASSDPTSGTYEQYF. The DNA for the CDR3 is TGTGCCAGCAGCGACCCTACTAGCGGGACTTACGAGCAGTACTTC. The rearrangement uses TRBV7-6 and TRBJ2-7, with 10 bases lining up with TRBD2. This CDR3 contains 15 residues. The trim removed 5 bases at V and 4 bases at J, leaving 8 bases unmatched. CDR1 is SGHVS, CDR2 FNYEAQ, per germline.

This clone was counted a few times. The CDR3 nucleotides are TGTGCCAGCAGTGAACTAGCGGACAATGAGCAGTTCTTC. This codes for CASSELADNEQFF. This chain uses TRBV6-1 with TRBJ2-1; 7 nucleotides match TRBD2. The germline V gene encodes CDR1 MNHNS and CDR2 SASEGT. V trimming: 2 bases; J trimming: 5 bases; junction bases outside the gene matches: 0. This CDR3 comprises 13 residues.

For this clone: The germline gene is not matched at one end of the junction; a read error may be the cause. The genes are TRBV4-1 and TRBJ1-4, with D uncertain. CDR1 is MGHRA, CDR2 YSYEKL, per germline. This CDR3 is 15 amino acids long. The CDR3 here is CASSPVITEGEKLFF. CDR3 DNA: TGTGCCAGCAGCCCCGTGATCACCGAGGGCGAAAAACTGTTTTTT.

This clone was seen only a few times. This chain connects TRBV13 to TRBJ2-1; TRBD2 agrees at 9 bases. The J segment lost 8 bases and the V segment lost 1 base, leaving 6 bases of the junction unmatched. The CDR3 extends over 15 amino acids. Germline-derived CDR1 and CDR2 are PRHDT and FYEKMQ (reference sequence). The DNA of the CDR3 is TGTGCCAGCAGCTTAGTTGGTAGCGGGAGCGATGAGCAGTTCTTC. This encodes CASSLVGSGSDEQFF.

This clone was detected only a few times. The V gene is TRBV11-2, the J gene TRBJ2-7, with D perhaps TRBD1 (6 bases). V was clipped by 4 bases and J by 2 bases, with 12 bases between them. Per germline, CDR1 SGHAT and CDR2 FQNNGV. The CDR3 has 14 residues. The CDR3: CASSYTTGTYEQYF. In nucleotides, the CDR3 is TGTGCCAGCAGCTATACGACAGGCACCTACGAGCAGTACTTC.

This rearrangement joins TRBV10-1 to TRBJ2-7; D gene unclear. V lost 5 bases, J lost 4 bases, and 6 bases lay in between. Per germline, CDR1 WNHNN and CDR2 SYGVQD (reference sequence). This CDR3 is 11 amino acids long. Here the CDR3 DNA reads TGCGCCAGCAGTTGGCTGTACGAGCAGTACTTC. It specifies CASSWLYEQYF.

This clone rates as medium-sized (0.01 to 0.1%). The chain has TRBV4-2 and TRBJ2-3, with TRBD1 identical over 7 bases. CDR1 is LGHNA and CDR2 is YNFKEQ in the germline V gene. CDR3 length equals 15 residues. Losses at the gene ends were 1 base for V and 2 bases for J; bases not matched to a gene: 3. The CDR3 nucleotides are TGTGCCAGCAGCCAAGGGGACAGACTCACAGATACGCAGTATTTT. The encoded protein is CASSQGDRLTDTQYF.

In its sample, this clone was seen a few times. The genes are TRBV28 and TRBJ2-3; TRBD2 aligns across 9 bases. This CDR3 spans 16 amino acids. Germline loops: CDR1 MDHEN, CDR2 SYDVKM. The ends lost 3 bases at V and 3 bases at J; junction bases unmatched: 7. The CDR3 DNA reads as TGTGCCAGCAGTTTTTTGACTAGCGGAGCTACAGATACGCAGTATTTT. Its translation: CASSFLTSGATDTQYF. Full variable domain (missing parts from reference TRBV28 and TRBJ2-3): DVKVTQSSRYLVKRTGEKVFLECVQDMDHENMFWYRQDPGLGLRLIYFSYDVKMKEKGDIPEGYSVSREKKERFSLILESASTNQTSMYLCASSFLTSGATDTQYFGPGTRLTVL.

As concerns this clone: As the CDR3 is not closed by the conserved phenylalanine or tryptophan, this likely results from a read error. The limits of the CDR3 on the DNA are not certain, so only TCRdb's listed CDR3 is given. The chain has TRBV27 and TRBJ1-2; no DNA check was done on the table's D call, TRBD1. The CDR3 sequence runs 15 residues, both termini included. In germline, CDR1 is MNHEY, CDR2 SMNVEV (reference sequence). Here the CDR3 reads CASSPRSLVTIRGSP.

This clone is medium-sized (0.01 to 0.1%) by share. The chain links TRBV6-5 to TRBJ1-4, with unresolved D. Germline V gives CDR1 MNHEY, CDR2 SVGAGI. The CDR3 consists of 11 residues. Trimming took off 7 bases at V and 3 bases at J, with 3 bases between the two ends. CDR3 residues: CASTANEKLFF. CDR3 nucleotides: TGTGCCAGCACGGCTAATGAAAAACTGTTTTTT.

The chain carries TRBV7-6 and TRBJ2-5; D call uncertain. V was cut by 0 bases and J by 5 bases, with 13 bases left in between. This CDR3 is 15 amino acids long. Germline CDR1 SGHVS, CDR2 FNYEAQ. The CDR3 sequence is CASSLAPERLETQYF. The CDR3, as DNA: TGTGCCAGCAGCTTAGCCCCAGAGAGGCTGGAGACCCAGTACTTC.

This clone is labeled as medium-sized. The CDR3 coding sequence is TGCGCCAGCAGCGAAGTTGCCCGCGCAGATACGCAGTATTTT. It codes for CASSEVARADTQYF. The chain couples TRBV4-1 to TRBJ2-3; D remains unclear. V was pared by 5 bases and J by 4 bases, with 13 bases between. This CDR3 has 14 amino acids. Germline V gene lookup returns CDR1 MGHRA and CDR2 YSYEKL.

The chain is built from TRBV5-6 and TRBJ2-5; 8 bases align to TRBD2. The end of the DNA fits TRBJ2-7 better, so the J call may be wrong. Germline CDR1 is SGHDT and CDR2 is YYEEEE. The CDR3 extends over 15 amino acids. Written as DNA, the CDR3 is TGTGCCAGCAGCTTGGCGGGACTAGTGCCTCTCGAGCAGTACTTC. Translation gives CASSLAGLVPLEQYF.

The chain carries TRBV27 and TRBJ2-7; D gene ambiguous. With 2 bases removed from V and 0 bases from J, the gap between germline ends came to 8 bases. The CDR3 is made up of 14 amino acids. Looked up from germline, CDR1 is MNHEY and CDR2 is SMNVEV (reference sequence). CDR3 protein: CASSLIGSSYEQYF. The DNA for the CDR3 is TGTGCCAGCAGTTTAATTGGCAGCTCCTACGAGCAGTACTTC.

The CDR3 sequence: CASGPFTGGTGELFF. CDR3 DNA: TGTGCTAGTGGCCCATTTACAGGGGGGACCGGGGAGCTGTTTTTT. V usage is TRBV12-5 and J usage is TRBJ2-2, with 8 bases that match TRBD1. Germline trimming cut 6 bases from V and 5 bases from J; bases unmatched to any gene: 8. The CDR3 sequence is 15 residues long. The V gene's germline CDR1 is LGHNT and CDR2 FRNRAP.

This clone ranks as medium-sized (0.01 to 0.1%). The chain has TRBV27 and TRBJ2-7, with TRBD1 matching over 10 bases. The CDR3 covers 12 residues. Germline V gives CDR1 MNHEY, CDR2 SMNVEV (reference sequence). Trimming at V came to 10 bases and at J to 6 bases, leaving 6 bases not matched to a gene. CDR3 region: CATGTGVGEQYF. As DNA, the CDR3 is TGTGCCACCGGGACAGGGGTCGGCGAGCAGTACTTC.

The rearrangement joins TRBV7-9 to TRBJ2-5, with D perhaps TRBD2 (5 bases). V gave up 2 bases and J gave up 3 bases, with 10 bases separating them. CDR1 SEHNR and CDR2 FQNEAQ come from the germline V gene (reference sequence). This CDR3 is 14 amino acids long. The CDR3 loop is CASSLLSGEETQYF. CDR3 in DNA: TGTGCCAGCAGCTTACTCTCCGGGGAAGAGACCCAGTACTTC. Filled out from reference TRBV7-9 and TRBJ2-5, the complete variable domain reads DTGVSQNPRHKITKRGQNVTFRCDPISEHNRLYWYRQTLGQGPEFLTYFQNEAQLEKSRLLSDRFSAERPKGSFSTLEIQRTEQGDSAMYLCASSLLSGEETQYFGPGTRLLVL.

The chain employs TRBV5-1 and TRBJ2-7; D is perhaps TRBD1 (5 bases). This CDR3 comprises 15 residues. The germline V gene encodes CDR1 SGHRS and CDR2 YFSETQ. V lost 5 bases, J lost 5 bases, and 20 bases lay in between. CDR3 residues: CASRPEWGRGHEQYF. In DNA, the CDR3 is TGCGCCAGCAGACCGGAGTGGGGTAGGGGCCACGAGCAGTACTTC.

In its sample, this clone is medium-sized. The chain links TRBV9 to TRBJ1-1; possibly TRBD1 for D (6 bases). Germline CDR1 and CDR2: SGDLS and YYNGEE. The CDR3 runs to 16 residues. Deletions cut 3 bases from V and 3 bases from J, with 18 bases between. The CDR3 DNA reads TGTGCCAGCAGCGAACAGAGAACGGGACACCACACTGAAGCTTTCTTT. As protein: CASSEQRTGHHTEAFF.

The gene calls are TRBV7-6 and TRBJ2-1, with D possibly being TRBD2 (5 bases). V lost 2 bases to trimming and J lost 0 bases, with 8 bases between them. This CDR3 contains 15 residues. Germline CDR1 reads SGHVS; CDR2 reads FNYEAQ. The CDR3 DNA is TGTGCCAGCAGCTTAAGTGGGAGCTCCTACAATGAGCAGTTCTTC. It is translated as CASSLSGSSYNEQFF.

This rearrangement joins TRBV4-1 to TRBJ2-1; 8 nucleotides line up with TRBD2. Germline-derived CDR1 and CDR2 are MGHRA and YSYEKL. V was pared by 4 bases and J by 0 bases, with 2 bases of the junction left unmatched. There are 15 residues in the CDR3. CDR3: CASSLSGSSYNEQFF. The DNA for the CDR3 is TGCGCCAGCAGCCTAAGCGGGAGCTCCTACAATGAGCAGTTCTTC.

CDR3 in amino acids: CASSRDRRNTIYF. CDR3 DNA sequence: TGTGCCAGCAGCCGGGACAGACGAAACACCATATATTTT. The chain has TRBV5-4 and TRBJ1-3, with 7 nucleotides matching TRBD1. The CDR3 extends over 13 amino acids. V lost 4 bases to trimming and J lost 5 bases; unmatched junction nucleotides: 3. Per the germline V gene, CDR1 is SGHNT and CDR2 is YYREEE (reference sequence).